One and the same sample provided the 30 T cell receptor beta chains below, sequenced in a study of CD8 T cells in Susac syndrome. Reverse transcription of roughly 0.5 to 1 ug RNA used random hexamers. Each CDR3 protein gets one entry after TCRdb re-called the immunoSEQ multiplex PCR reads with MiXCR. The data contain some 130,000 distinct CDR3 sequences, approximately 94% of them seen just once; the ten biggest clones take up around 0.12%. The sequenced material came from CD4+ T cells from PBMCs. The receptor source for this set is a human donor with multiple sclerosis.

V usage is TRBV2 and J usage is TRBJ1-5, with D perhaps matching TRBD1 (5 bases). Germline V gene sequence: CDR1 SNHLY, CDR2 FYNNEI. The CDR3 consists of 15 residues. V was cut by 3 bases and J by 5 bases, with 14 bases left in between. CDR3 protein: CASSDPGWGDQPQHF. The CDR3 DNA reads TGTGCCAGCAGTGACCCAGGGTGGGGGGATCAGCCCCAGCATTTT.

CDR3 nucleotides: TGCAGTGCTAGTGGGTCAGGGGACCAGCCCCAGCATTTT. Translation: CSASGSGDQPQHF. The gene calls are TRBV20-1 and TRBJ1-5; tentative D call: TRBD1 (6 bases). Trimming took off 3 bases at V and 7 bases at J, with 13 bases between the two ends. CDR1 and CDR2 (germline): DFQATT, SNEGSKA (reference sequence). The CDR3 sequence is 13 residues long.

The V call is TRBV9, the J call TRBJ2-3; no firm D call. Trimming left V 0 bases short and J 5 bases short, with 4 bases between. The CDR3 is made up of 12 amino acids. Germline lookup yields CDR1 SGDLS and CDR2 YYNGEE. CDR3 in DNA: TGTGCCAGCAGCGTAGCAGGAGATACGCAGTATTTT. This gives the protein CASSVAGDTQYF.

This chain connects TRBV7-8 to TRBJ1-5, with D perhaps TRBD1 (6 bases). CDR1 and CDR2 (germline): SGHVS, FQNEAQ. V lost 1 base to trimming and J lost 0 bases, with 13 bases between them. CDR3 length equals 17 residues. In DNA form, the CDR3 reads TGTGCCAGCAGCTTAGGCAGGGGAGGACTTAGCAATCAGCCCCAGCATTTT. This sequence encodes CASSLGRGGLSNQPQHF.

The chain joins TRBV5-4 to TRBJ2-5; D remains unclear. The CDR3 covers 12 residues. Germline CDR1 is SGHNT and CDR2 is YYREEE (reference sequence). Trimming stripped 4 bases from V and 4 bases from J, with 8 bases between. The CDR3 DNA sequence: TGTGCCAGCAGCGCCCCCGGAGAGACCCAGTACTTC. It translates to CASSAPGETQYF.

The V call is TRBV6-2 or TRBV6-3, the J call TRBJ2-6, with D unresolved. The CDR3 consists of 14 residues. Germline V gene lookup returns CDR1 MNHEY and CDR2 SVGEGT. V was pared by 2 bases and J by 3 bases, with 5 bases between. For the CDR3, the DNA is TGTGCCAGCAGTTACCCTGGTGGGGCCAACGTCCTGACTTTC. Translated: CASSYPGGANVLTF.

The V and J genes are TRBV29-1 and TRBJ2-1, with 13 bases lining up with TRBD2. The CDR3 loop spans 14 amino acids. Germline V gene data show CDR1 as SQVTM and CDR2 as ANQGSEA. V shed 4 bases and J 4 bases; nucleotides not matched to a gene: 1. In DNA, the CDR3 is TGCAGCGTTGCGGGACTAGCGGGGTACAATGAGCAGTTCTTC. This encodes CSVAGLAGYNEQFF.

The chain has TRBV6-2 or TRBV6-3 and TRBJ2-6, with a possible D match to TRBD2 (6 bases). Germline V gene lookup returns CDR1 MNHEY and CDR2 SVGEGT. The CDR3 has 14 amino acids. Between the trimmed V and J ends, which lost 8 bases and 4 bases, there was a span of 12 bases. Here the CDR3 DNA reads TGTGCCAGCGGGGAGGCCTCCGGGGCCAACGTCCTGACTTTC. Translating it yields CASGEASGANVLTF.

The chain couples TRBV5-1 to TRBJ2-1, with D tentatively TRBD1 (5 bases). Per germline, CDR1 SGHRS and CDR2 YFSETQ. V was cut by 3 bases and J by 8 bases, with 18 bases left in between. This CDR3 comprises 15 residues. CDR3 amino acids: CASSSRTITGHEQFF. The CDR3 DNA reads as TGCGCCAGCAGCTCACGGACCATCACAGGCCATGAGCAGTTCTTC.

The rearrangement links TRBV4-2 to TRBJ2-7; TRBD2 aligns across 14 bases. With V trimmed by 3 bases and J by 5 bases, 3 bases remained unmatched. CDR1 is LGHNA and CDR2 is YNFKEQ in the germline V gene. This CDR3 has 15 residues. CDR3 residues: CASSHVGLAGDEQYF. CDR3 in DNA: TGTGCCAGCAGCCACGTGGGACTAGCGGGAGACGAGCAGTACTTC.

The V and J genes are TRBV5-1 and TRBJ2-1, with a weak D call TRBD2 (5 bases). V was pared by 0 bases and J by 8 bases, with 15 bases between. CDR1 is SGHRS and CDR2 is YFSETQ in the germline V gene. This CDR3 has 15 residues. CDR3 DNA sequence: TGCGCCAGCAGCTTGGGGCAGGCCCCCGGGGATGAGCAGTTCTTC. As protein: CASSLGQAPGDEQFF.

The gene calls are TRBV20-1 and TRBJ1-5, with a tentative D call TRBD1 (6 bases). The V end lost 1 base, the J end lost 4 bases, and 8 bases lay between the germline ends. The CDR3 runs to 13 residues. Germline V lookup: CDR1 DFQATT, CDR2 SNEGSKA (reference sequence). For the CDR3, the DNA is TGCAGTGCTAGAGGACAGGTTAATCAGCCCCAGCATTTT. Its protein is CSARGQVNQPQHF.

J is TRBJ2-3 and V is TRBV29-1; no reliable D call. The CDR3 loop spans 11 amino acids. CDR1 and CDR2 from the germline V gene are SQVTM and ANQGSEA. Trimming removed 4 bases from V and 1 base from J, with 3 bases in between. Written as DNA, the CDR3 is TGCAGCGTTGCAGGCACAGATACGCAGTATTTT. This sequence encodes CSVAGTDTQYF.

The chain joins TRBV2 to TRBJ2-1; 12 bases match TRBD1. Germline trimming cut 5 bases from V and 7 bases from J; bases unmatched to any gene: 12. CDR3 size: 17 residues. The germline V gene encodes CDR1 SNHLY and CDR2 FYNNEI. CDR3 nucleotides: TGTGCCAGCAGTTACCTCCTACCGGGACAGGGGGCGAATGAGCAGTTCTTC. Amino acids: CASSYLLPGQGANEQFF.

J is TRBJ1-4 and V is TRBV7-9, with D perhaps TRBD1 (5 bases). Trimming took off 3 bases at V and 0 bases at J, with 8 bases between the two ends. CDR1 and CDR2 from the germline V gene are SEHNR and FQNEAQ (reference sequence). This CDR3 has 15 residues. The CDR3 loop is CASSLTDTTNEKLFF. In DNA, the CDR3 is TGTGCCAGCAGCTTGACAGACACAACTAATGAAAAACTGTTTTTT.

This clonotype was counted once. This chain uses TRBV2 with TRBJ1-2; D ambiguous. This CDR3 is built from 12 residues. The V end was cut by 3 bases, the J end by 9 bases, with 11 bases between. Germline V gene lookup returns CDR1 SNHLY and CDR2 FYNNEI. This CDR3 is CASSDATERYTF. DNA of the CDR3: TGTGCCAGCAGTGATGCGACGGAGCGCTACACCTTC.

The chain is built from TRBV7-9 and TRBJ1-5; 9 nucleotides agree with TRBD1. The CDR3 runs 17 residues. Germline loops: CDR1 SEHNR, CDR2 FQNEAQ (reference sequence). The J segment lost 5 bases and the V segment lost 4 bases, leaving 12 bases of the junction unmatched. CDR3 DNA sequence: TGTGCCAGCAGCTACACATCCGGGACAGGGAAAGATCAGCCCCAGCATTTT. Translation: CASSYTSGTGKDQPQHF. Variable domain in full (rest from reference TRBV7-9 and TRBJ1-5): DTGVSQNPRHKITKRGQNVTFRCDPISEHNRLYWYRQTLGQGPEFLTYFQNEAQLEKSRLLSDRFSAERPKGSFSTLEIQRTEQGDSAMYLCASSYTSGTGKDQPQHFGDGTRLSIL.

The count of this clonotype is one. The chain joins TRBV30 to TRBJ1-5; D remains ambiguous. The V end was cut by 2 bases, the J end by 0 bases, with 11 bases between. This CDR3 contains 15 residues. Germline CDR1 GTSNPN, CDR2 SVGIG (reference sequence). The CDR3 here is CAWSTRSYSNQPQHF. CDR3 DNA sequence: TGTGCCTGGAGTACCAGATCTTATAGCAATCAGCCCCAGCATTTT.

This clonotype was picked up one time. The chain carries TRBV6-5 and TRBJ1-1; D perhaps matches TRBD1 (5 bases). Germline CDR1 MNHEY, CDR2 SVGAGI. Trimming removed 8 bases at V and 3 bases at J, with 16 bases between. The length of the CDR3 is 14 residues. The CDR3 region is CASHRTGGDTEAFF. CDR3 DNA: TGTGCCAGCCATAGAACCGGGGGGGACACTGAAGCTTTCTTT.

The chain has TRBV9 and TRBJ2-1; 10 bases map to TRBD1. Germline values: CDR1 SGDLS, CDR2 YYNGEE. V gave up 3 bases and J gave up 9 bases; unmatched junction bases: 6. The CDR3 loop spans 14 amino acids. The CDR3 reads CASSAGQGMGEQFF. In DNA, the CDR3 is TGTGCCAGCAGCGCGGGACAGGGGATGGGTGAGCAGTTCTTC.

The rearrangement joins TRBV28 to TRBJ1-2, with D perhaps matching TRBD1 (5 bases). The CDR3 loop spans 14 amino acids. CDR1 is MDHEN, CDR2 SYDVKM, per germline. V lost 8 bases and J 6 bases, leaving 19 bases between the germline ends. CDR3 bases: TGTGCCAGCGCTGATGGGCCATCAGGGAATGGCTACACCTTC. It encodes CASADGPSGNGYTF.

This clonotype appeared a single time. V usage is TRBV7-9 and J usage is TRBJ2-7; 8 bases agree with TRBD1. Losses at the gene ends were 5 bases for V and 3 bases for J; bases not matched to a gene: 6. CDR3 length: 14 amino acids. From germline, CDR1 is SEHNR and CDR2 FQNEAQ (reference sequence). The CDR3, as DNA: TGTGCCAGCAGCCGCGTAGGACAGGGCTACGAGCAGTACTTC. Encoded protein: CASSRVGQGYEQYF.

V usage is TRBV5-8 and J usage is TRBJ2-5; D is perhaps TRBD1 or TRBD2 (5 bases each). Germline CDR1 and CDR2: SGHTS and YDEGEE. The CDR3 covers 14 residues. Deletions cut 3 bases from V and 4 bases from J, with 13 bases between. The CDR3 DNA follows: TGTGCCAGCAGCTCAGCAGGGAGCCGAGAGACCCAGTACTTC. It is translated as CASSSAGSRETQYF.

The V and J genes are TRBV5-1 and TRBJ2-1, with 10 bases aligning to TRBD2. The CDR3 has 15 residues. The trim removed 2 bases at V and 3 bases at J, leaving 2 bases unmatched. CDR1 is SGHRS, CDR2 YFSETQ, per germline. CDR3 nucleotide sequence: TGCGCCAGCAGCTTTACTAGCGGGATCTACAATGAGCAGTTCTTC. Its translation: CASSFTSGIYNEQFF.

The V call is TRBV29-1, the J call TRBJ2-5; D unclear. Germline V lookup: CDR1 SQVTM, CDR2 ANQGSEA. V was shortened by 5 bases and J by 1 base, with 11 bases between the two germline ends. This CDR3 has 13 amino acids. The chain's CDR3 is CSVKTSGQETQYF. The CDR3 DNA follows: TGCAGCGTTAAAACGTCCGGCCAAGAGACCCAGTACTTC.

This chain's CDR3 is CASSLVPLWGRRGEQFF. The CDR3 nucleotides read TGTGCCAGCAGCTTAGTACCACTTTGGGGGCGTCGGGGTGAGCAGTTCTTC. The rearrangement joins TRBV7-9 to TRBJ2-1; tentatively, D is TRBD1 (6 bases). The V end was cut by 1 base, the J end by 9 bases, with 22 bases between. Germline CDR1 reads SEHNR; CDR2 reads FQNEAQ (reference sequence). The CDR3 extends over 17 amino acids.

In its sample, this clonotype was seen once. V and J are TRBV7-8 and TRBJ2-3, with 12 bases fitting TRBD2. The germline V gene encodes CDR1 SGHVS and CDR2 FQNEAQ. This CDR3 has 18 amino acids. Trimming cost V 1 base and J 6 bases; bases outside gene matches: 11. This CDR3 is CASSLVSPTSGSSDTQYF. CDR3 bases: TGTGCCAGCAGCTTAGTCTCACCGACTAGCGGGAGTTCGGATACGCAGTATTTT.

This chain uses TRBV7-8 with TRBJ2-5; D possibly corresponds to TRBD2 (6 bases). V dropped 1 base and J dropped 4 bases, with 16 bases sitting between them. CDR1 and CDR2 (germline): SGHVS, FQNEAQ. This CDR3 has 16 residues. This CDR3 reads CASSLGRGWVGETQYF. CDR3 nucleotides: TGTGCCAGCAGCTTAGGCCGGGGGTGGGTCGGAGAGACCCAGTACTTC.

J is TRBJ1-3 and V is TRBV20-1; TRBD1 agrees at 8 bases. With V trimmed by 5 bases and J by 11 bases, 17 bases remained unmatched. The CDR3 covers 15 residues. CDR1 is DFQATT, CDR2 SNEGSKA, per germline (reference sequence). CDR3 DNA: TGCAGTGCTGGAGCAGGGGGCGCATATATAACAGCCATATATTTT. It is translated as CSAGAGGAYITAIYF.

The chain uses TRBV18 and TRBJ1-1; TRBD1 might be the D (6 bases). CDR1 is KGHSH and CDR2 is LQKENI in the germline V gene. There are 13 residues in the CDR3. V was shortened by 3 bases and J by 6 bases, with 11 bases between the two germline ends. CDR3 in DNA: TGTGCCAGCTCACCGAACAGGGAGGCTGAAGCTTTCTTT. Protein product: CASSPNREAEAFF.